This T cell receptor beta chain was captured in a study of Ad26.COV2.S vaccination and SARS-CoV-2 variants (dated by TCRdb to the early 2020s). Looking at the study overall: Donors in the vaccine arm were drawn from COV1001, a multicentre, randomized, double-blind, placebo-controlled phase I-IIa trial testing Ad26.COV2.S in healthy adults. Ad26.COV2.S was administered intramuscularly at 5 x 10^10 or 1 x 10^11 viral particles, either as a single shot or as two shots given 56 days apart. TCRbeta repertoire sequencing served as the tool for gauging how specific and how broad the SARS-CoV-2-reactive T cell receptors were following Ad26.COV2.S vaccination. A total of some 30 samples were included in the TCR-sequenced set, comprising about 20 Ad26.COV2.S vaccine recipients, 5 placebo recipients and 8 SARS-CoV-2 convalescent individuals. Trial participants were randomized into five groups of five, in which low-dose or high-dose Ad26.COV2.S was given once or twice, or placebo was given on both occasions. Blinding of investigators to trial group allocation was maintained during experiments and outcome assessment. What the research found in general, with its limitations: After vaccination, substantial breadth of spike-specific CD8+ and CD4+ T cell responses was reported. Vaccine and placebo recipients had comparable non-spike TCR breadth, which fits with the vaccine containing only spike. Spike-specific TCR breadth was higher in Ad26.COV2.S recipients than in placebo recipients (P = 0.0014). The authors noted that total T cell responses may have been underestimated by the TCR breadth and depth analyses. The study lacked the statistical power to compare responses across vaccine doses or regimens.

As regards this clone: The clone's antigen remains unknown. No clone much larger than this one lies a single base away; base qualities are absent.

The immunoSEQ Assay was used to sequence TCRbeta CDR3 regions. After extraction, genomic DNA underwent amplification by bias-controlled multiplex PCR, followed by high-throughput sequencing. Under the source paper's analysis protocol: To quantify the absolute abundance of each unique TCRbeta CDR3 region, sequences were collapsed and filtered. Usable DNA was measured by amplifying reference genes present in all nucleated cells, and TCRbeta template counts were normalized to that usable DNA to estimate T cell fraction. Repertoire TCRs were annotated as SARS-CoV-2-specific when V gene, CDR3 amino acid sequence and J gene were exactly matched to a known reactive TCR set. The reference SARS-CoV-2 TCR set came from MIRA and was filtered for enrichment in COVID-19-positive ImmuneCODE repertoires, removing public or cross-reactive TCRs. Using the MIRA antigens, annotated TCRs were further analysed by specific ORF or by position within an ORF. Breadth was defined as the number of annotated unique rearrangements divided by the total number of unique productive rearrangements, and depth was defined as the summed frequency of the annotated unique rearrangements. Two-sided Wilcoxon rank-sum tests were used to compare TCR breadth between groups. Here the immuneACCESS table is served through TCRdb, limited to in-frame sequences with V and J called. Missing clones are a known gap in these copies; in checked studies unresolved V genes cover under half, and the rest lacks a known reason. The V and J calls and clone size are taken from that table; D and trimming were inferred from the DNA. Counted in this sample were some 420,000 clones; 88% of them appeared once. The top ten clonotypes cover 3.6% of the sample.

The treatment or condition label, as the study defines it: around 19 received Ad26.COV2.S at low or high dose, single or two shots; about 5 received placebo; per-sample allocation not given. Repertoires of vaccine and placebo recipients were sequenced from samples taken on day 63 after the first injection. In Cohort 1b, about 27 adults aged 18-55 years were enrolled at a single site in Boston, USA, between 29 July and 7 August 2020. Ad26.COV2.S consisted of a replication-incompetent adenovirus type 26 vector by which a prefusion-stabilized SARS-CoV-2 spike protein from the original Wuhan strain was expressed. Counted from cysteine to phenylalanine, this CDR3 has 15 amino acids. The retained sequence is limited to the CDR3, 45 bases, with the frame set at the first base. The germline ends are 13 bases apart after V is trimmed by 1 base and J by 3 bases. The germline V gene provides CDR1 MGHRA and CDR2 YSYEKL.

This clonotype was sampled from a person between 18 and 59 years old who received the Ad26.COV2.S COVID-19 vaccine or a placebo. Sequenced material: peripheral blood, taken in a trial of Ad26.COV2.S vaccine versus placebo. The rearrangement combines TRBV4-1 with TRBJ2-7; no D gene is confidently identified. CDR3 protein: CASSQVPDLFYEQYF. The sequenced DNA is TGCGCCAGCAGCCAAGTCCCGGACCTCTTCTACGAGCAGTACTTC.